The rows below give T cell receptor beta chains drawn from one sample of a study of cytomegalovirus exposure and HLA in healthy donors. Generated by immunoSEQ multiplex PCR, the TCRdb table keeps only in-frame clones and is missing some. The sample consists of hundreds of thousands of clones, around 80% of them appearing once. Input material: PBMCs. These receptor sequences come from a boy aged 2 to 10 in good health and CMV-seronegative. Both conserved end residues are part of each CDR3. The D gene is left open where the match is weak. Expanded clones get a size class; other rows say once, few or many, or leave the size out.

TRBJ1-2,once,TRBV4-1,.,TGCGCCAGCAGCCAAGATCCGGCGGCGGCCTACTATGGCTACACCTTC,CASSQDPAAAYYGYTF
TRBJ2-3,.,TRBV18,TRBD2,TGTGCCAGCTCCCGGGGGGGGGCATCAGATACGCAGTATTTT,CASSRGGASDTQYF
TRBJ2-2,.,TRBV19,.,TGTGCCAGTAGACTCGCGTCGAACACCGGGGAGCTGTTTTTT,CASRLASNTGELFF
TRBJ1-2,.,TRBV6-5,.,TGTGCCAGCACCTACTCGGGGGACAACAGTTTCTACACCTTC,CASTYSGDNSFYTF
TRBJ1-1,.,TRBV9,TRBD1,TGTGCCAGCAGCGTGGGGGTGGGGACAGGGAAGAGCTGGGCTTTCTTT,CASSVGVGTGKSWAFF
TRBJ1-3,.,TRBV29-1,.,TGCAGCGTTGAAGCCCTGGCAGGTGGAAACACCATATATTTT,CSVEALAGGNTIYF
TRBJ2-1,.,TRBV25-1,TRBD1,TGTGCCAGCAGTGAGTATTCCGGGACAGCACTATACAATGAGCAGTTCTTC,CASSEYSGTALYNEQFF
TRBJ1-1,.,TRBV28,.,TGTGCCAGCAATAGCCCTCAAGCTTTCTTT,CASNSPQAFF
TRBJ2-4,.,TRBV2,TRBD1,TGTGCCAGCAGTGGGGTGGACAGGACGGCCAAAAACATTCAGTACTTC,CASSGVDRTAKNIQYF
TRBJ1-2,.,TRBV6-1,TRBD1,TGTGCCAGCAGGGTTACAACAGGGGTTGTTGGCTACACCTTC,CASRVTTGVVGYTF
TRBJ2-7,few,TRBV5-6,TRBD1,TGTGCCAGCAGCCTAGGGGACAGCGTCTACGAGCAGTACTTC,CASSLGDSVYEQYF
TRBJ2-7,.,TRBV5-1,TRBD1,TGCGCCAGCAGCTTGAATCGATGGACAGGGGGGTACGAGCAGTACTTC,CASSLNRWTGGYEQYF
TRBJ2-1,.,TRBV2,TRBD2,TGTGCCGACAGGGCGGCTAGCGGGACTGAGCAGTTCTTC,CADRAASGTEQFF
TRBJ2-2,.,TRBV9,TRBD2,TGTGCCAGCAGCGTTCTAGCGGGGGCCGGGGGTACCGGGGAGCTGTTTTTT,CASSVLAGAGGTGELFF
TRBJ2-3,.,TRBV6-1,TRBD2,TGTGCCAGCAGTGGCGGCGGGAGCGGGAGGTTATCAGATACGCAGTATTTT,CASSGGGSGRLSDTQYF
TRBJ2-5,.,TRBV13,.,TGTGCCAGCAGCTTAACGGGAGACTCAGAGACCCAGTACTTC,CASSLTGDSETQYF
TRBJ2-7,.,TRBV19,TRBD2,TGTGCCAGTAGTTCACGGACTAGCTACGAGCAGTACTTC,CASSSRTSYEQYF
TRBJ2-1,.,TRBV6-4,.,TGTGCCAGCAGTTTGAGCTCCTACAATGAGCAGTTCTTC,CASSLSSYNEQFF
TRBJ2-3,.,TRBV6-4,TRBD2,TGTGCCAGCAGTGACTCAGCTAGCGGGGACACAGATACGCAGTATTTT,CASSDSASGDTDTQYF
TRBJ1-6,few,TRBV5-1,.,TGCGCCAGCAGCCTAAATGGTCAGGGGAATTCACCCCTCCACTTT,CASSLNGQGNSPLHF
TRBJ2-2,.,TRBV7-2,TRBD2,TGTGCCAGCAGCCTCCGACTAGCGGGGGAGCTGTTTTTT,CASSLRLAGELFF
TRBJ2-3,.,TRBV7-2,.,TGTGCCAGCAGCACTAGCACAGATACGCAGTATTTT,CASSTSTDTQYF
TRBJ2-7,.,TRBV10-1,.,TGCGCCAGCAGGGACATTACCTACGAGCAGTACTTC,CASRDITYEQYF
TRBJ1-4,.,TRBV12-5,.,TGTGCTAGTGGTTTACGTCAGGGTGATGAAAAACTGTTTTTT,CASGLRQGDEKLFF
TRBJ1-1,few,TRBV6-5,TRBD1,TGTGCCAGCAGCCACGGAACAGGGGGCACTGAAGCTTTCTTT,CASSHGTGGTEAFF
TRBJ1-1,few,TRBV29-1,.,TGCAGCGTTGTCCGCAGGGGTGACACTGAAGCTTTCTTT,CSVVRRGDTEAFF
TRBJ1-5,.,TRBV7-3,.,TGTGCCAGCAGCCTCGGGGGTGGTCAGCCCCAGCATTTT,CASSLGGGQPQHF
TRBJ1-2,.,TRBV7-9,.,TGTGCCAGCGGCTACTACGCGGGGCCGAATGGCTACACCTTC,CASGYYAGPNGYTF
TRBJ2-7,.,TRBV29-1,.,TGCAGCGTTGAAGGTCCGGGTAGCTCCTACGAGCAGTACTTC,CSVEGPGSSYEQYF
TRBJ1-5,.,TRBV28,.,TGTGCCAGCAGTACCCCGACAGGCCCGAGGGGTCAGCCCCAGCATTTT,CASSTPTGPRGQPQHF
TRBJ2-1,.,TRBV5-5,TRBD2,TGTGCCAGCAGCCCTGGACTAGGGTCCTACAATGAGCAGTTCTTC,CASSPGLGSYNEQFF
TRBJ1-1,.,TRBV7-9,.,.,CASSPWGQGNTEALF
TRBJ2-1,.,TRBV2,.,TGTGCCATGCAGACTACCCCATCCTACAATGAGCAGTTCTTC,CAMQTTPSYNEQFF
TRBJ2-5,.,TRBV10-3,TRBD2,TGTGCCACTAGCGGTCAAGAGACCCAGTACTTC,CATSGQETQYF
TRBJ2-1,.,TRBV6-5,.,TGTGCCAGCGGACTTAATGAGCAGTTCTTC,CASGLNEQFF
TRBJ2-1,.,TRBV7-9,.,TGTGCCAGCAGCTTATCGATCCGGGGTACTCGAGACGATGAGCAGTTCTTC,CASSLSIRGTRDDEQFF
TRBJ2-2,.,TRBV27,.,TGTGCCAGCAGATACAGCGGGCGGGGGGAGCTGTTTTTT,CASRYSGRGELFF
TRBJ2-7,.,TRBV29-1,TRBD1,TGCAGCGTGCGGACAGGGACCTACGAGCAGTACTTC,CSVRTGTYEQYF
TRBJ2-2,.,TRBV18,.,TGTGCCAGCTCACCGAAACAGGGAAGCACCGGGGAGCTGTTTTTT,CASSPKQGSTGELFF
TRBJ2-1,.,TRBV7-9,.,TGTTCCAGCAGCGCAAAGAGGGTCAGCTTACCTAGCGATGAGCAGTTCTTC,CSSSAKRVSLPSDEQFF
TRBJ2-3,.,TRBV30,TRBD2,TGTGCCTGGAGCCATCCCCGGGGGGACTACACAGATACGCAGTATTTT,CAWSHPRGDYTDTQYF
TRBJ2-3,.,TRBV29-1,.,TGCAGCGTTGGGCACCTCGATACGCAGTATTTT,CSVGHLDTQYF
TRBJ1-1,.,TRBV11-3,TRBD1,TGTGCCAGCAGCCTATCAGGACAGGGAGAAGCTTTCTTT,CASSLSGQGEAFF
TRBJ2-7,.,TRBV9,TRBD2,TGTGCCAGCAGCCAAGACGGGGGGGCCGGCGAGCAGTACTTC,CASSQDGGAGEQYF
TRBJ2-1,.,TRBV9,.,TGTGCCAGCAGCGTGAGCCTTACTCCCTACAATGAGCAGTTCTTC,CASSVSLTPYNEQFF
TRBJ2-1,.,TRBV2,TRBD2,TGTGCCAGCAGTGTAGGACTAGCGGGAAATAATGAGCAGTTCTTC,CASSVGLAGNNEQFF
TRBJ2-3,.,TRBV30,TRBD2,TGTGCCTGGAGTAACGGACTAGCGGGAGTAAGGCAAATTGGTGCAGATACGCAGTATTTT,CAWSNGLAGVRQIGADTQYF
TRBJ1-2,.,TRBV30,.,TGTGCCTACACGATGACGGGCTATGGCTACACCTTC,CAYTMTGYGYTF
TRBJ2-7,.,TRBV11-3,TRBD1,TGTGCCAGCAGCTTCCCTGGCGCCCGCGGGACAGGAGGAGACTACGAGCAGTACTTC,CASSFPGARGTGGDYEQYF
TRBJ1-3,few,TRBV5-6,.,TGTGCCAGCAGCTTGGACTCGTGGAGGATTGGAAACACCATATATTTT,CASSLDSWRIGNTIYF
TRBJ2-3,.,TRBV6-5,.,TGTGCCAGCGGCGGGGGCACAGATACGCAGTATTTT,CASGGGTDTQYF